This T cell receptor (beta chain) was observed in a study of blood T cell repertoires in COVID-19. Method: immunoSEQ multiplex PCR; TCRdb's copy keeps in-frame clones and lacks some. This sample has about 220,000 clones; almost 85% occur once, and the top ten carry 2.4%. Those enrolled in Seattle joined during active infection and were followed longitudinally afterward. The ends lost 4 bases at V and 4 bases at J; junction bases unmatched: 12. CDR1 is SEHNR and CDR2 is FQNEAQ in the germline V gene (reference sequence). The length of the CDR3 is 17 residues. This TCR was sampled from a woman in her 70s with COVID-19, enrolled during active disease. The material sequenced was peripheral blood. The chain combines TRBV7-9 with TRBJ2-1; 8 bases line up with TRBD1. The CDR3 nucleotides read TGTGCCAGCAGCTCCACGGCGGGACAGGTGATTTACAATGAGCAGTTCTTC. Residues: CASSSTAGQVIYNEQFF.